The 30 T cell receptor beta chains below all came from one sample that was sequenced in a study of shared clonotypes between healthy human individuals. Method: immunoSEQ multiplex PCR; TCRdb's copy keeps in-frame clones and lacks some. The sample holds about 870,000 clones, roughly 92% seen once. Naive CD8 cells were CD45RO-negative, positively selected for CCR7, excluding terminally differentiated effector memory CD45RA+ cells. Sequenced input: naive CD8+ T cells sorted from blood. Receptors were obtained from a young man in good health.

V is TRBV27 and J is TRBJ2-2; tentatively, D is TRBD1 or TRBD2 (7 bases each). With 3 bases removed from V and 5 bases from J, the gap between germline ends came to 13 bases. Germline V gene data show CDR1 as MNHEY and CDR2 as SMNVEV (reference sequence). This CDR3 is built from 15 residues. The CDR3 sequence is CASSLRQGGTGELFF. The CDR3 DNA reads TGTGCCAGCAGTTTGAGGCAGGGGGGGACCGGGGAGCTGTTTTTT.

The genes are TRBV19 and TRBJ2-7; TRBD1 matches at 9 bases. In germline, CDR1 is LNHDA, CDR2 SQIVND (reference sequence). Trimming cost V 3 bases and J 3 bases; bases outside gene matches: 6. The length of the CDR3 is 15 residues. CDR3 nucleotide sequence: TGTGCCAGTAGTATCGACGGGACAGGGTACTACGAGCAGTACTTC. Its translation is CASSIDGTGYYEQYF.

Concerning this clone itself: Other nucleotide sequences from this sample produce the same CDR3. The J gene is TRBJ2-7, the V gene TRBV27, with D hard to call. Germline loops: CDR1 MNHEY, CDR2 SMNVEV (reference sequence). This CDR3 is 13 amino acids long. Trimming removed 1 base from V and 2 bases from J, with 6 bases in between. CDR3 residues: CASSLYPPYEQYF. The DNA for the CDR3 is TGTGCCAGCAGTTTATACCCCCCCTACGAGCAGTACTTC.

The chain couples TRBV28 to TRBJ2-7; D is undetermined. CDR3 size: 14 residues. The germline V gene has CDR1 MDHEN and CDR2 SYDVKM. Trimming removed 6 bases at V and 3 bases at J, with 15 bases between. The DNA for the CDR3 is TGTGCCAGCAGCCGTCCCTTGGGAAGCTACGAGCAGTACTTC. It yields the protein CASSRPLGSYEQYF.

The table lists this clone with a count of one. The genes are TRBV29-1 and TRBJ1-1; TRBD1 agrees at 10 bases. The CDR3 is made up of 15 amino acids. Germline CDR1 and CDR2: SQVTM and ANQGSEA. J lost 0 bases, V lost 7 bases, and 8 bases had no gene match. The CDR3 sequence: CSGLRTGGLNTEAFF. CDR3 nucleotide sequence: TGCAGCGGATTACGGACAGGGGGATTGAACACTGAAGCTTTCTTT.

CDR3 sequence: CASSPTSGSTDTQYF. The CDR3 DNA is TGTGCCAGCAGCCCAACTAGCGGGAGCACAGATACGCAGTATTTT. This chain joins TRBV4-2 and TRBJ2-3; 9 positions match TRBD2. V shed 4 bases and J 0 bases; nucleotides not matched to a gene: 2. There are 15 residues in the CDR3. The germline V gene encodes CDR1 LGHNA and CDR2 YNFKEQ.

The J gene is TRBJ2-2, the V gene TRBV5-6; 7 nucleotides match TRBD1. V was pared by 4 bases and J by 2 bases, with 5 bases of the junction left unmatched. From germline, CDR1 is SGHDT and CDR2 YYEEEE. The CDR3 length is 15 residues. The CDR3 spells CASSVGQINTGELFF. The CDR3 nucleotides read TGTGCCAGCAGCGTGGGACAGATAAACACCGGGGAGCTGTTTTTT.

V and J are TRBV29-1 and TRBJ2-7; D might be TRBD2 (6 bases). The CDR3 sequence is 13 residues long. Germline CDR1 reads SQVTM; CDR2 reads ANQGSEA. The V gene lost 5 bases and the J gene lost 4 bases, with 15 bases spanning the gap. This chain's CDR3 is CSVHHVGSYEQYF. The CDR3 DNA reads TGCAGCGTTCACCACGTCGGGAGTTACGAGCAGTACTTC.

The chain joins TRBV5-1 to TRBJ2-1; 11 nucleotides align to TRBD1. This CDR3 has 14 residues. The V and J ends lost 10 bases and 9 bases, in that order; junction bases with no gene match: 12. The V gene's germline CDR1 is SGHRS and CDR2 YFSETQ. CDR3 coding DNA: TGCGCCTCCTGGTGGGGACAGGGGGTAAGTGAGCAGTTCTTC. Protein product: CASWWGQGVSEQFF.

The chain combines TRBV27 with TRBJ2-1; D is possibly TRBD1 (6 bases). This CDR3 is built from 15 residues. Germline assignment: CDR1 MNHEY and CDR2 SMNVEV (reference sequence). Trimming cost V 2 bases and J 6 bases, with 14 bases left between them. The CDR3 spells CASSLLGGLGNEQFF. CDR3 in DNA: TGTGCCAGCAGTTTACTAGGGGGATTAGGCAATGAGCAGTTCTTC.

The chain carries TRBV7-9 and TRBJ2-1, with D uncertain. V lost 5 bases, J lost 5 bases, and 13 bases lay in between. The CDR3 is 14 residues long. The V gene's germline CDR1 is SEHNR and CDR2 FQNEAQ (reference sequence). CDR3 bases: TGTGCCAGCAGCCCCTCGGACCCAAACAATGAGCAGTTCTTC. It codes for CASSPSDPNNEQFF.

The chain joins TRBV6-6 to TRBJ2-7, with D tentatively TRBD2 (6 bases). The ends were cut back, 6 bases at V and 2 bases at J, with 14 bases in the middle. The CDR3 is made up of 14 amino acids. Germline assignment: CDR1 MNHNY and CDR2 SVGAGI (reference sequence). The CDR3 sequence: CASRLASVAYEQYF. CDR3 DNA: TGTGCCAGCAGACTAGCAAGCGTCGCCTACGAGCAGTACTTC.

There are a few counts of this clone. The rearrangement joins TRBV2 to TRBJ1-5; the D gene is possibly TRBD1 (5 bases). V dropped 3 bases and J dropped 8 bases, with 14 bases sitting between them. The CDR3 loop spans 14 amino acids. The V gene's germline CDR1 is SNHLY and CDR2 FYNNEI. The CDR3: CASSEGGLSEPQHF. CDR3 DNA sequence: TGTGCCAGCAGTGAGGGGGGACTGAGTGAGCCCCAGCATTTT.

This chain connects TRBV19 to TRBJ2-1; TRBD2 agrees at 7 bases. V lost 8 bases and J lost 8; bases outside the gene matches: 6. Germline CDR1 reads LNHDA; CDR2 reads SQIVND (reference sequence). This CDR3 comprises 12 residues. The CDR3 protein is CASATSAYEQFF. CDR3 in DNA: TGTGCCAGTGCCACTAGCGCCTATGAGCAGTTCTTC.

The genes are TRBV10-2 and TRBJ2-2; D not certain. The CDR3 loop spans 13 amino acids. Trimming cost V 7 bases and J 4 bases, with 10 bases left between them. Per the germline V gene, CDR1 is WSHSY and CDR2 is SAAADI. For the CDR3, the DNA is TGCGCCAGCAAGGAGCGAGTCACCGGGGAGCTGTTTTTT. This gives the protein CASKERVTGELFF.

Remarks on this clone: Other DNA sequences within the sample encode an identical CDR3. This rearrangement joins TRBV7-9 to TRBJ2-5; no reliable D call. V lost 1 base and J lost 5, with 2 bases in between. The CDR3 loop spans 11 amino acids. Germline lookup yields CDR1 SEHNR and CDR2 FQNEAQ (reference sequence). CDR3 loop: CASSLDETQYF. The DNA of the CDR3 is TGTGCCAGCAGCTTAGATGAGACCCAGTACTTC.

CDR3 sequence reads: CASSVGDYSGNTIYF. The CDR3 DNA reads as TGTGCCAGCAGCGTAGGGGACTACTCTGGAAACACCATATATTTT. The chain couples TRBV9 to TRBJ1-3, with TRBD1 as a possible D gene (5 bases). The CDR3 has 15 residues. Germline CDR1 SGDLS, CDR2 YYNGEE. V shed 0 bases and J shed 0 bases, with 7 bases lying between them.

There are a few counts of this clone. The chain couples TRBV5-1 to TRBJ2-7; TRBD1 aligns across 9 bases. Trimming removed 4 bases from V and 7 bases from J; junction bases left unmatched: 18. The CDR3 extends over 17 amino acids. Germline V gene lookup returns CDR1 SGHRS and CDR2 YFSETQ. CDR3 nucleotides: TGCGCCAGCAGCCCAGCACCTGTCCCGGGACAGGGTAAGGAGCAGTACTTC. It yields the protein CASSPAPVPGQGKEQYF.

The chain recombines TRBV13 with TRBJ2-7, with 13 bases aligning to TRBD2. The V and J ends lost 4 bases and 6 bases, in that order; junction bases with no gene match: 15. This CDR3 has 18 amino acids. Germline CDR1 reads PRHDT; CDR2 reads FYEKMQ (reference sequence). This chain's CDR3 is CASSSGTPGLAGVIEQYF. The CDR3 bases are TGTGCCAGCAGCTCCGGGACTCCTGGACTAGCGGGAGTTATCGAGCAGTACTTC.

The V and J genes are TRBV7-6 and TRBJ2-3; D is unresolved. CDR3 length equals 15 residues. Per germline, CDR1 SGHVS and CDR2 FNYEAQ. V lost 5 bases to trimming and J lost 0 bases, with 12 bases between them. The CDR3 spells CASSPWSSSTDTQYF. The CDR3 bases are TGTGCCAGCAGCCCCTGGAGCAGTAGCACAGATACGCAGTATTTT. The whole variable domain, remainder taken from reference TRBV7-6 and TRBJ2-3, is GAGVSQSPRYKVTKRGQDVALRCDPISGHVSLYWYRQALGQGPEFLTYFNYEAQQDKSGLPNDRFSAERPEGSISTLTIQRTEQRDSAMYRCASSPWSSSTDTQYFGPGTRLTVL.

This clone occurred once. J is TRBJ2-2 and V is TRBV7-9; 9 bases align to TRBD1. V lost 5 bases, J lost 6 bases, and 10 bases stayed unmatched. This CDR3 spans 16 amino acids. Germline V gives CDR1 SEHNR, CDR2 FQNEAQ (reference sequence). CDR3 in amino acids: CASSVSDRGPAGELFF. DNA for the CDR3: TGTGCCAGCAGCGTCTCGGACAGGGGTCCAGCCGGGGAGCTGTTTTTT.

The CDR3 region has the DNA TGCAGCGTAGCCCCAAGAGCCCAAGAGACCCAGTACTTC. Translated, it gives CSVAPRAQETQYF. The V call is TRBV29-1, the J call TRBJ2-5; D unclear. From germline, CDR1 is SQVTM and CDR2 ANQGSEA. V dropped 6 bases and J dropped 1 base, with 12 bases sitting between them. CDR3 length: 13 amino acids.

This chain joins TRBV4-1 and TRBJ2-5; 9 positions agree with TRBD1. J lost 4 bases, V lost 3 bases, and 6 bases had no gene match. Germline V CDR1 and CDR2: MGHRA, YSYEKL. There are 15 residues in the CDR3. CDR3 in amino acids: CASSQPTQGAETQYF. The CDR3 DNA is TGCGCCAGCAGCCAGCCGACACAGGGGGCAGAGACCCAGTACTTC.

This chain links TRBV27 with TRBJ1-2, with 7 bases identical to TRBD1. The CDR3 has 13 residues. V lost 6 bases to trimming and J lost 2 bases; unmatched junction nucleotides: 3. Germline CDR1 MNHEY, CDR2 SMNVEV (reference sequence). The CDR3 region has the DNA TGTGCCAGCAGGGGACAGCCCAACTATGGCTACACCTTC. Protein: CASRGQPNYGYTF.

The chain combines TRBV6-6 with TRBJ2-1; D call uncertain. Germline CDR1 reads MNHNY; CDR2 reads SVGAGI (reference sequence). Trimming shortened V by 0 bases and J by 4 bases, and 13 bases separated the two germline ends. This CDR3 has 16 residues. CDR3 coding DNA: TGTGCCAGCAGTTACTCCAGCGAGCCCTCGTACAATGAGCAGTTCTTC. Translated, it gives CASSYSSEPSYNEQFF.

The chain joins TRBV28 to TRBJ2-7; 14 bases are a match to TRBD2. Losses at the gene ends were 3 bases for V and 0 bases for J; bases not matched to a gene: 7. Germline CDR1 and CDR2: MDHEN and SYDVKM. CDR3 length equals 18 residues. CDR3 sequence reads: CASSLPTSGRAISYEQYF. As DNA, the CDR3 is TGTGCCAGCAGTTTGCCGACTAGCGGGAGGGCCATCTCCTACGAGCAGTACTTC. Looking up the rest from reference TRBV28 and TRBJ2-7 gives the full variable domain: DVKVTQSSRYLVKRTGEKVFLECVQDMDHENMFWYRQDPGLGLRLIYFSYDVKMKEKGDIPEGYSVSREKKERFSLILESASTNQTSMYLCASSLPTSGRAISYEQYFGPGTRLTVT.

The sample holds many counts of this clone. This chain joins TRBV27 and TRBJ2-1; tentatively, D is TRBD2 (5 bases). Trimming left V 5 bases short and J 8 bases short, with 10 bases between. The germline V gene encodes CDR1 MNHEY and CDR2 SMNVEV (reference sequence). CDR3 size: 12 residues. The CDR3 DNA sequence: TGTGCCAGCAGTATGCTCGGGGATGAGCAGTTCTTC. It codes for CASSMLGDEQFF.

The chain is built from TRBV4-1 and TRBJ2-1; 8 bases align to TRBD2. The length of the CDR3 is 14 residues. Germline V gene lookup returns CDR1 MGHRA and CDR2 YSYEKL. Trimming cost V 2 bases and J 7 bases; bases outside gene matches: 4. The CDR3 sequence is CASSQSGSPNEQFF. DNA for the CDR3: TGCGCCAGCAGCCAAAGCGGGAGTCCTAATGAGCAGTTCTTC.

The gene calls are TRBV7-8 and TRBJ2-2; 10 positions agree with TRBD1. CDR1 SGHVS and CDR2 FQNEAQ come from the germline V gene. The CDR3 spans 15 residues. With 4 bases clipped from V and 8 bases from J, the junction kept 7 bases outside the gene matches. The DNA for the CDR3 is TGTGCCAGCAGCTCAGGACAGGGGGAGTATGGGGAGCTGTTTTTT. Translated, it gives CASSSGQGEYGELFF. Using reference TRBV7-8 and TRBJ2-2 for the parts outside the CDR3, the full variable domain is GAGVSQSPRYKVAKRGQDVALRCDPISGHVSLFWYQQALGQGPEFLTYFQNEAQLDKSGLPSDRFFAERPEGSVSTLKIQRTQQEDSAVYLCASSSGQGEYGELFFGEGSRLTVL.

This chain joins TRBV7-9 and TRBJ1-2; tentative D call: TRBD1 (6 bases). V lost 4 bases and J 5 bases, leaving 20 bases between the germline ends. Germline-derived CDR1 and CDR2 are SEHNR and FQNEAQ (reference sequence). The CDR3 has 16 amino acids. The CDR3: CASSSVSYREGYGYTF. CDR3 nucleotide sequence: TGTGCCAGCAGCTCAGTTAGCTACAGGGAAGGGTATGGCTACACCTTC.